This T cell receptor beta chain was obtained from a study of T-cell reconstitution after alpha-beta-depleted transplantation in children. CDR1 SQVTM and CDR2 ANQGSEA come from the germline V gene. The V and J ends lost 3 bases and 2 bases respectively, with 17 bases between them. The CDR3 consists of 16 residues. This clonotype was recorded many times. For TCRbeta, the library was prepared with unique molecular identifiers. MiXCR, applied by TCRdb to the PCR reads, yields one record per CDR3 protein. The table has fewer than 400,000 distinct CDR3 sequences, about a fifth seen once. The chain employs TRBV29-1 and TRBJ2-1; D tentatively reads TRBD1 or TRBD2 (6 bases each). This TCR was recovered from a human donor who donated a stem cell graft to a child with acute myeloid leukemia. The sequencing used PBMCs from the stem cell graft donor, collected from the stem cell graft. The CDR3 protein is CSVELFGGGPYNEQFF. The CDR3 bases are TGCAGCGTTGAGTTGTTCGGAGGGGGTCCCTACAATGAGCAGTTCTTC.